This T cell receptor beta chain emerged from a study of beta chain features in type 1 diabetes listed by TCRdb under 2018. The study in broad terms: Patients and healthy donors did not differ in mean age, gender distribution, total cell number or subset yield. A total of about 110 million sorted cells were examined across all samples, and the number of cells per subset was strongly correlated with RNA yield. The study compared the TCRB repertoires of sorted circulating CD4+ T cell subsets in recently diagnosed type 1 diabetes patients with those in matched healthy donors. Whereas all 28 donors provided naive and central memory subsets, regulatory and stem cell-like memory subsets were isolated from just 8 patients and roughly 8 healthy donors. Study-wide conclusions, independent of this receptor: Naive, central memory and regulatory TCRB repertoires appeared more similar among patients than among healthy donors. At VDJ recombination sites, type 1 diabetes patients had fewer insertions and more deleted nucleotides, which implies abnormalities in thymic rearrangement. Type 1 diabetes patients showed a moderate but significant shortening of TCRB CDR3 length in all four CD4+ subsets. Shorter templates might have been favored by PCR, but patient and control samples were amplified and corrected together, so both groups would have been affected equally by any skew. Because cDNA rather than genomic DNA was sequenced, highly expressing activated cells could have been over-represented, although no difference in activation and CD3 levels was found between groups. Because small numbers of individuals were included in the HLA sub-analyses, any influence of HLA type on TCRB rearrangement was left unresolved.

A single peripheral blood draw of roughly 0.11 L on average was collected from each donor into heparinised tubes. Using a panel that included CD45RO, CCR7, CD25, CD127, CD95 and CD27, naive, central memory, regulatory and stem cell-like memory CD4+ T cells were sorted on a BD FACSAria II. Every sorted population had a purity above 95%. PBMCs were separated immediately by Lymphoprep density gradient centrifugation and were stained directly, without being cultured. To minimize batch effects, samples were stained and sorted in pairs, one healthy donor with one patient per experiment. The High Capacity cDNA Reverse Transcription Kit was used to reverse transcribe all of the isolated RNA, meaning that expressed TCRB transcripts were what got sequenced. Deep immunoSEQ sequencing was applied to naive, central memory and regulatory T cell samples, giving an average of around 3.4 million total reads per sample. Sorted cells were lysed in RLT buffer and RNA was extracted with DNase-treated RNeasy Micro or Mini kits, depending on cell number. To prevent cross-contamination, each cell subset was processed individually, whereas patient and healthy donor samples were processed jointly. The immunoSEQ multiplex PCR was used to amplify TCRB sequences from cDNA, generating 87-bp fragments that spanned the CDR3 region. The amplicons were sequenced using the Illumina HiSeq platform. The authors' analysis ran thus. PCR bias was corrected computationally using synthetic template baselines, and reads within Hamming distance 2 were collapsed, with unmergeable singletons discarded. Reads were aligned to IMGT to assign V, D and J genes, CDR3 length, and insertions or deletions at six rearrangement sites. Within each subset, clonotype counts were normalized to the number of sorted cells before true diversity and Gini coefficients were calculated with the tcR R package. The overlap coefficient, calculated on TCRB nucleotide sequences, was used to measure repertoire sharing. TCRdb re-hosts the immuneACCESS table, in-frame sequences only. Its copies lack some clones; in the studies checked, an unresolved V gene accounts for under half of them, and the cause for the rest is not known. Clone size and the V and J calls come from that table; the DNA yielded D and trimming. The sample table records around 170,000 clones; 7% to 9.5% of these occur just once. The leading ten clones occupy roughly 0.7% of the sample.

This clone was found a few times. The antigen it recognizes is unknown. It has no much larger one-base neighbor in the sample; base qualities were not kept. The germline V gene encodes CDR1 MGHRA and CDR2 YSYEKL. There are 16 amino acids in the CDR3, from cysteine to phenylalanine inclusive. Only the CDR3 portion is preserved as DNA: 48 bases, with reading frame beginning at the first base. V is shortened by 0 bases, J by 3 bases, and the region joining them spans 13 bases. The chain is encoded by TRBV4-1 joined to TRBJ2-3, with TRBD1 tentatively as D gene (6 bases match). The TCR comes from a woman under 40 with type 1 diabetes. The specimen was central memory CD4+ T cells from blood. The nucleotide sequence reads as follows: TGCGCCAGCAGCCAAGATTGGGGGCGGGTAACAGATACGCAGTATTTT. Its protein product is CASSQDWGRVTDTQYF.